What follows are 9 T cell receptor beta chains derived from one specimen sequenced in a study of blood T cell repertoires in COVID-19. Measured with immunoSEQ multiplex PCR; TCRdb has only the in-frame clones, and not every one. The profile shows 300,000 to 350,000 clones, 90% of them singletons. Material for sequencing was PBMCs or T cells enriched from blood (not recorded which). Receptors were obtained from a woman younger than 45 who had been exposed to COVID-19.

This clone was picked up one time. The chain couples TRBV2 to TRBJ2-6; weak D call: TRBD2 (5 bases). V gave up 4 bases and J gave up 3 bases, with 7 bases separating them. Germline lookup yields CDR1 SNHLY and CDR2 FYNNEI. This CDR3 spans 14 amino acids. CDR3 amino acids: CASSGGFGANVLTF. The CDR3 region has the DNA TGTGCCAGCAGTGGAGGGTTTGGGGCCAACGTCCTGACTTTC.

The chain uses TRBV5-8 and TRBJ2-3; 8 bases are a match to TRBD2. The germline gives CDR1 SGHTS, CDR2 YDEGEE. V shed 4 bases, J shed 1 base, and the junction held 5 bases outside the gene matches. The CDR3 covers 15 residues. In DNA, the CDR3 is TGTGCCAGCAGCACGGGACTAGGTGGCACAGATACGCAGTATTTT. Translated, it gives CASSTGLGGTDTQYF.

The chain links TRBV29-1 to TRBJ1-1; 7 bases align to TRBD1. This CDR3 spans 13 amino acids. The germline CDR1 and CDR2 sequences are SQVTM and ANQGSEA. The ends lost 6 bases at V and 1 base at J; junction bases unmatched: 5. CDR3 protein: CSVHRGRNTEAFF. For the CDR3, the DNA is TGCAGCGTCCACAGGGGAAGGAACACTGAAGCTTTCTTT.

The chain recombines TRBV13 with TRBJ1-5; D is ambiguous. Germline assignment: CDR1 PRHDT and CDR2 FYEKMQ (reference sequence). The V gene lost 0 bases and the J gene lost 7 bases, with 10 bases spanning the gap. This CDR3 is built from 14 residues. The CDR3 here is CASSLGPSRQPQHF. The CDR3 nucleotides are TGTGCCAGCAGCTTAGGCCCATCGCGGCAGCCCCAGCATTTT.

V gene TRBV4-1 combines with J gene TRBJ2-7; tentatively, D is TRBD2 (5 bases). Germline V gives CDR1 MGHRA, CDR2 YSYEKL. Trimming took off 0 bases at V and 6 bases at J, with 18 bases between the two ends. This CDR3 comprises 16 residues. The CDR3 DNA follows: TGCGCCAGCAGCCAAGAGACACGGGGTCATTACCGCGAGCAGTACTTC. Translated: CASSQETRGHYREQYF.

The chain is built from TRBV6-5 and TRBJ1-6; D uncertain. Germline V gene data show CDR1 as MNHEY and CDR2 as SVGAGI. The CDR3 loop spans 15 amino acids. The germline V and J ends were trimmed by 5 bases and 5 bases, with 13 bases remaining between them. Here the CDR3 DNA reads TGTGCCAGCAGTCCGCCCGGGAGAAATAATTCACCCCTCCACTTT. It specifies CASSPPGRNNSPLHF.

This clone was observed a handful of times. The rearrangement links TRBV7-9 to TRBJ1-2; possibly TRBD1 for D (5 bases). CDR3 length equals 14 residues. The V gene's germline CDR1 is SEHNR and CDR2 FQNEAQ (reference sequence). The V end was cut by 1 base, the J end by 5 bases, with 11 bases between. The CDR3, as DNA: TGTGCCAGCAGCTTAGGGGCGGGGCCTTATGGCTACACCTTC. Protein product: CASSLGAGPYGYTF.

This clone was seen just once. The chain joins TRBV2 to TRBJ1-2; 7 bases agree with TRBD1. This CDR3 has 13 amino acids. Germline V gene lookup returns CDR1 SNHLY and CDR2 FYNNEI. The V and J ends lost 7 bases and 5 bases, in that order; junction bases with no gene match: 7. CDR3 protein: CASNTDRTYGYTF. Here the CDR3 DNA reads TGTGCCAGCAACACGGACAGGACTTATGGCTACACCTTC.

This rearrangement joins TRBV5-4 to TRBJ2-5; tentative D call: TRBD2 (5 bases). Germline assignment: CDR1 SGHNT and CDR2 YYREEE (reference sequence). This CDR3 spans 14 amino acids. V was clipped by 1 base and J by 4 bases, with 11 bases between them. CDR3 coding DNA: TGTGCCAGCAGCTTGTCGGGGAAAGGAGAGACCCAGTACTTC. Its translation: CASSLSGKGETQYF.